A single sample is the source of the 13 T cell receptor beta chains below, sequenced in a study of human T cells and chemical hapten exposure. Time point specified: pre-sensitization, week 0. Noted treatment: therapeutic diphenylcyclopropenone sensitization with weekly scalp DPC. MiXCR, applied by TCRdb to the RACE reads, yields one record per CDR3 protein. The table records 380,000 or so distinct CDR3 sequences, roughly 6% of them present only once. The sequenced sample was whole blood, obtained in connection with sensitization to the hapten diphenylcyclopropenone (DPC). These receptors all stem from a woman younger than 35 with alopecia areata. Some clones in this sample may be carry-over from other donors' samples.

This clonotype has at least ten counts. V usage is TRBV4-1 and J usage is TRBJ2-3; the match to TRBD1 covers 12 bases. Germline CDR1 MGHRA, CDR2 YSYEKL. J lost 5 bases, V lost 3 bases, and 9 bases had no gene match. The CDR3 is 17 residues long. For the CDR3, the DNA is TGCGCCAGCAGCCAGGCGCCGGGACAGGGGGCGGAAGATACGCAGTATTTT. Residues: CASSQAPGQGAEDTQYF.

This rearrangement joins TRBV18 to TRBJ2-1; D call uncertain. This CDR3 comprises 14 residues. Germline V CDR1 and CDR2: KGHSH, LQKENI. Trimming removed 0 bases at V and 7 bases at J, with 10 bases between. For the CDR3, the DNA is TGTGCCAGCTCACCACCGGGGTCCGCGAATGAGCAGTTCTTC. It translates to CASSPPGSANEQFF.

In this sample, this clonotype turned up many times. The chain has TRBV24-1 and TRBJ1-5; D is undetermined. CDR1 is KGHDR, CDR2 SFDVKD, per germline. This CDR3 spans 15 amino acids. The CDR3 loop is CAKRRLPPSNQPQHF. The CDR3 DNA reads TGTGCTAAAAGGCGACTGCCCCCCAGCAATCAGCCCCAGCATTTT.

This clonotype turned up a few times. The gene calls are TRBV18 and TRBJ2-2, with D possibly matching TRBD1 (6 bases). Germline V gives CDR1 KGHSH, CDR2 LQKENI. There are 16 residues in the CDR3. Deletions cut 2 bases from V and 0 bases from J, with 10 bases between. The chain's CDR3 is CASSPMGTSNTGELFF. DNA for the CDR3: TGTGCCAGCTCACCAATGGGGACATCGAACACCGGGGAGCTGTTTTTT.

This clonotype appeared a few times. The CDR3 DNA is TGTGCCAGCAGCCATAATCATATGACCCTCTCTGGGGCCAACGTCCTGACTTTC. Its protein is CASSHNHMTLSGANVLTF. The chain links TRBV7-9 to TRBJ2-6; D gene uncertain. The CDR3 is 18 amino acids. Germline CDR1 reads SEHNR; CDR2 reads FQNEAQ (reference sequence). Trimming took 5 bases from V and 0 from J, leaving 17 bases between them. Together with reference TRBV7-9 and TRBJ2-6, the CDR3 gives the full variable domain: DTGVSQNPRHKITKRGQNVTFRCDPISEHNRLYWYRQTLGQGPEFLTYFQNEAQLEKSRLLSDRFSAERPKGSFSTLEIQRTEQGDSAMYLCASSHNHMTLSGANVLTFGAGSRLTVL.

V and J are TRBV10-3 and TRBJ2-3; TRBD1 agrees at 8 bases. Germline V CDR1 and CDR2: ENHRY, SYGVKD. The CDR3 runs 13 residues. The J segment lost 4 bases and the V segment lost 7 bases, leaving 4 bases of the junction unmatched. Here the CDR3 DNA reads TGTGCCATCACGACAGGGGATGCAGATACGCAGTATTTT. Translated, it gives CAITTGDADTQYF.

This clonotype was observed a handful of times. J is TRBJ1-5 and V is TRBV4-3; possibly TRBD1 for D (6 bases). The CDR3 covers 16 residues. Trimming removed 0 bases at V and 2 bases at J, with 11 bases between. CDR1 is LGHNA and CDR2 is YSLEER in the germline V gene. The CDR3 sequence is CASSQEAGEGNQPQHF. DNA of the CDR3: TGCGCCAGCAGCCAAGAAGCAGGGGAAGGCAATCAGCCCCAGCATTTT.

In its sample, this clonotype was seen many times. This chain links TRBV18 with TRBJ1-3; no clear D gene. Germline V gene data show CDR1 as KGHSH and CDR2 as LQKENI. This CDR3 has 17 amino acids. V lost 1 base, J lost 1 base, and 14 bases lay in between. This chain's CDR3 is CASSPLPAQGSGNTIYF. The CDR3 DNA sequence: TGTGCCAGCTCACCACTTCCGGCCCAAGGATCTGGAAACACCATATATTTT.

This clonotype was counted a few times. This chain links TRBV29-1 with TRBJ1-1, with 7 bases fitting TRBD1. Germline V gene sequence: CDR1 SQVTM, CDR2 ANQGSEA. This CDR3 has 12 residues. Germline trimming cut 4 bases from V and 4 bases from J; bases unmatched to any gene: 3. CDR3: CSVAGGSTEAFF. The DNA for the CDR3 is TGCAGCGTTGCAGGGGGGTCCACTGAAGCTTTCTTT.

The table lists this clonotype with many counts. CDR3 nucleotides: TGTGCCAGCAGCTTACATGGGACAGGGGGAGGTCAGCCCCAGCATTTT. Amino acids: CASSLHGTGGGQPQHF. The rearrangement links TRBV7-2 to TRBJ1-5; 11 bases are a match to TRBD1. Germline values: CDR1 SGHTA, CDR2 FQGNSA. V lost 2 bases and J lost 6; bases outside the gene matches: 6. The CDR3 runs 16 residues.

In its sample, this clonotype was seen a few times. The genes are TRBV29-1 and TRBJ1-1; no firm D call. The V gene lost 5 bases and the J gene lost 1 base, with 8 bases spanning the gap. Germline CDR1 and CDR2: SQVTM and ANQGSEA. The CDR3 runs to 12 residues. CDR3 in amino acids: CSVTPGNTEAFF. CDR3 DNA sequence: TGCAGCGTTACCCCCGGGAACACTGAAGCTTTCTTT.

The chain combines TRBV4-2 with TRBJ1-1; no definite D call. The CDR3 is 17 amino acids. Germline CDR1 LGHNA, CDR2 YNFKEQ. Deletions cut 0 bases from V and 5 bases from J, with 19 bases between. The CDR3 coding sequence is TGTGCCAGCAGCCAAGACCGGCGAGGCATCGGGGAGACTGAAGCTTTCTTT. This translates into CASSQDRRGIGETEAFF.

This clonotype has only a few counts. This chain links TRBV27 with TRBJ2-1; 9 bases map to TRBD1. After removal of 10 bases from V and 4 bases from J, the junction contained 8 bases not matched to a gene. The CDR3 loop spans 14 amino acids. Germline CDR1 is MNHEY and CDR2 is SMNVEV (reference sequence). The CDR3 DNA reads TGTGCCACCGCTCCGGGGACAGGGTACAATGAGCAGTTCTTC. It is translated as CATAPGTGYNEQFF.